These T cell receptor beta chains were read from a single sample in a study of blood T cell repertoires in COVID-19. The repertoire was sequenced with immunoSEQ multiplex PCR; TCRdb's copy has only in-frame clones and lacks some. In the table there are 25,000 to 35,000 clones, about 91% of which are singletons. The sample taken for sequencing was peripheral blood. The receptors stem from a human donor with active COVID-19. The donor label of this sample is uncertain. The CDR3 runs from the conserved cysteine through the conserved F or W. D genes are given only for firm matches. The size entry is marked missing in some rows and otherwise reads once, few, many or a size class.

CDR3 protein: CASSLWVGQNEKLFF
CDR3 DNA: TGTGCCAGCAGTTTATGGGTTGGTCAGAATGAAAAACTGTTTTTT
J gene: TRBJ1-4
clone size: NA
CDR3 length: 15
D gene: NA
V gene: TRBV28

CDR3 protein: CASSRGTSGGALDTQYF
CDR3 DNA: TGTGCCAGCAGCCGAGGAACTAGCGGGGGGGCTTTAGATACGCAGTATTTT
J gene: TRBJ2-3
clone size: NA
CDR3 length: 17
D gene: TRBD2
V gene: TRBV3-1/TRBV3-2

CDR3 protein: CASSLATGLSYEQYF
CDR3 DNA: TGTGCCAGCAGCCTTGCGACTGGCCTCTCCTACGAGCAGTACTTC
J gene: TRBJ2-7
clone size: once
CDR3 length: 15
D gene: NA
V gene: TRBV11-2

CDR3 protein: CASSYPGGFEAFF
CDR3 DNA: TGTGCCAGCAGTTACCCCGGGGGGTTCGAAGCTTTCTTT
J gene: TRBJ1-1
clone size: NA
CDR3 length: 13
D gene: NA
V gene: TRBV6-2/TRBV6-3

CDR3 protein: CASSFVTRGGMQYF
CDR3 DNA: TGTGCCAGCAGTTTCGTGACTAGGGGTGGGATGCAGTACTTC
J gene: TRBJ2-7
clone size: NA
CDR3 length: 14
D gene: NA
V gene: TRBV28

CDR3 protein: CASSLDGEYEQYF
CDR3 DNA: TGCGCCAGCAGCTTGGACGGAGAATACGAGCAGTACTTC
J gene: TRBJ2-7
clone size: NA
CDR3 length: 13
D gene: NA
V gene: TRBV5-1

CDR3 protein: CASSPYSFSYNEQFF
CDR3 DNA: TGTGCCAGCAGCCCTTACTCCTTCTCCTACAATGAGCAGTTCTTC
J gene: TRBJ2-1
clone size: NA
CDR3 length: 15
D gene: NA
V gene: TRBV5-6

CDR3 protein: CASSYNSLYEQYF
CDR3 DNA: TGTGCCAGCAGTTATAACAGTCTTTACGAGCAGTACTTC
J gene: TRBJ2-7
clone size: NA
CDR3 length: 13
D gene: NA
V gene: TRBV27

CDR3 protein: CASSISGGPGELFF
CDR3 DNA: TGTGCCAGCAGCATATCAGGGGGTCCCGGGGAGCTGTTTTTT
J gene: TRBJ2-2
clone size: NA
CDR3 length: 14
D gene: TRBD1
V gene: TRBV7-3

CDR3 protein: CSVEDLRLAGAREQFF
CDR3 DNA: TGCAGCGTTGAAGATCTTCGGCTAGCGGGGGCACGGGAGCAGTTCTTC
J gene: TRBJ2-1
clone size: NA
CDR3 length: 16
D gene: TRBD2
V gene: TRBV29-1

CDR3 protein: CASSLDPGQAYEQYF
CDR3 DNA: TGTGCCAGCAGTTTAGATCCGGGACAAGCCTACGAGCAGTACTTC
J gene: TRBJ2-7
clone size: NA
CDR3 length: 15
D gene: NA
V gene: TRBV27

CDR3 protein: CASSSGQPINEKLFF
CDR3 DNA: TGCGCCAGCAGCTCAGGACAGCCTATTAATGAAAAACTGTTTTTT
J gene: TRBJ1-4
clone size: NA
CDR3 length: 15
D gene: NA
V gene: TRBV5-1

CDR3 protein: CASSLIGGRGQETQYF
CDR3 DNA: TGTGCCAGCAGCTTAATCGGGGGGCGCGGACAAGAGACCCAGTACTTC
J gene: TRBJ2-5
clone size: NA
CDR3 length: 16
D gene: NA
V gene: TRBV13

CDR3 protein: CSARLAGVETQYF
CDR3 DNA: TGCAGCGCAAGACTAGCGGGAGTGGAGACCCAGTACTTC
J gene: TRBJ2-5
clone size: NA
CDR3 length: 13
D gene: TRBD2
V gene: TRBV29-1

CDR3 protein: CAWSPDRGTEAFF
CDR3 DNA: TGTGCCTGGAGTCCGGACAGGGGCACTGAAGCTTTCTTT
J gene: TRBJ1-1
clone size: NA
CDR3 length: 13
D gene: TRBD1
V gene: TRBV30

CDR3 protein: CASSQTGESYEQYF
CDR3 DNA: TGTGCCAGCAGTCAGACAGGGGAATCCTACGAGCAGTACTTC
J gene: TRBJ2-7
clone size: NA
CDR3 length: 14
D gene: TRBD1
V gene: TRBV6-2/TRBV6-3

CDR3 protein: CASSLNRGETQYF
CDR3 DNA: TGTGCCAGCAGCTTGAATCGAGGGGAGACCCAGTACTTC
J gene: TRBJ2-5
clone size: NA
CDR3 length: 13
D gene: NA
V gene: TRBV5-6

CDR3 protein: CASSQDQRGAPSAFF
CDR3 DNA: TGCGCCAGCAGCCAAGATCAAAGGGGCGCCCCCAGCGCTTTCTTT
J gene: TRBJ1-1
clone size: NA
CDR3 length: 15
D gene: NA
V gene: TRBV4-1

CDR3 protein: CASSRDRLRGNEKLFF
CDR3 DNA: TGTGCCAGCAGCCGGGACAGGCTGAGGGGGAATGAAAAACTGTTTTTT
J gene: TRBJ1-4
clone size: NA
CDR3 length: 16
D gene: NA
V gene: TRBV12-1

CDR3 protein: CASSLLAGGTDTQYF
CDR3 DNA: TGTGCCAGCAGCTTACTGGCGGGAGGGACAGATACGCAGTATTTT
J gene: TRBJ2-3
clone size: NA
CDR3 length: 15
D gene: TRBD2
V gene: TRBV7-2

CDR3 protein: CASSLRTDSRYEQYF
CDR3 DNA: TGTGCCAGCAGCCTGAGAACCGACAGCCGCTACGAGCAGTACTTC
J gene: TRBJ2-7
clone size: NA
CDR3 length: 15
D gene: NA
V gene: TRBV7-9

CDR3 protein: CASSQEGGTDTQYF
CDR3 DNA: TGTGCCAGCAGCCAAGAGGGCGGGACAGATACGCAGTATTTT
J gene: TRBJ2-3
clone size: NA
CDR3 length: 14
D gene: NA
V gene: TRBV4-2

CDR3 protein: CASSLVRGTDTQYF
CDR3 DNA: TGTGCCAGCAGCTTGGTCAGAGGTACAGATACGCAGTATTTT
J gene: TRBJ2-3
clone size: NA
CDR3 length: 14
D gene: NA
V gene: TRBV7-3

CDR3 protein: CASSLVLDTEAFF
CDR3 DNA: TGCGCCAGCAGCTTGGTACTGGACACTGAAGCTTTCTTT
J gene: TRBJ1-1
clone size: NA
CDR3 length: 13
D gene: NA
V gene: TRBV5-1

CDR3 protein: CASRGQGGDYNEQFF
CDR3 DNA: TGTGCCAGCAGGGGCCAAGGGGGGGACTACAATGAGCAGTTCTTC
J gene: TRBJ2-1
clone size: NA
CDR3 length: 15
D gene: NA
V gene: TRBV25-1

CDR3 protein: CASSLEVQDGDTQYF
CDR3 DNA: TGCGCCAGCAGCTTGGAAGTTCAGGATGGGGATACGCAGTATTTT
J gene: TRBJ2-3
clone size: NA
CDR3 length: 15
D gene: NA
V gene: TRBV5-1

CDR3 protein: CASSQGSSYEQYF
CDR3 DNA: TGTGCCAGCAGCCAAGGTTCTTCCTACGAGCAGTACTTC
J gene: TRBJ2-7
clone size: few
CDR3 length: 13
D gene: NA
V gene: TRBV3-1/TRBV3-2

CDR3 protein: CASSPFSGEKLFF
CDR3 DNA: TGTGCCAGTAGTCCCTTCTCGGGGGAAAAACTGTTTTTT
J gene: TRBJ1-4
clone size: NA
CDR3 length: 13
D gene: NA
V gene: TRBV19

CDR3 protein: CASSPGTAFSNTGELFF
CDR3 DNA: TGTGCCAGCAGTCCCGGGACAGCTTTCTCGAACACCGGGGAGCTGTTTTTT
J gene: TRBJ2-2
clone size: NA
CDR3 length: 17
D gene: TRBD1
V gene: TRBV6-6

CDR3 protein: CASSPQGTEAFF
CDR3 DNA: TGTGCCAGCTCACCGCAGGGTACTGAAGCTTTCTTT
J gene: TRBJ1-1
clone size: NA
CDR3 length: 12
D gene: NA
V gene: TRBV18

CDR3 protein: CASSQDRGSEQFF
CDR3 DNA: TGTGCCAGCAGCCAAGATCGGGGGAGTGAGCAGTTCTTC
J gene: TRBJ2-1
clone size: NA
CDR3 length: 13
D gene: NA
V gene: TRBV14

CDR3 protein: CASSYPGTGDSYNEQFF
CDR3 DNA: TGTGCCAGCAGTTATCCAGGGACAGGTGACTCCTACAATGAGCAGTTCTTC
J gene: TRBJ2-1
clone size: NA
CDR3 length: 17
D gene: TRBD1
V gene: TRBV28

CDR3 protein: CASSPQGAAGDGYTF
CDR3 DNA: TGTGCCAGCTCACCACAGGGGGCGGCAGGGGATGGCTACACCTTC
J gene: TRBJ1-2
clone size: NA
CDR3 length: 15
D gene: TRBD1
V gene: TRBV18

CDR3 protein: CASSSLGQYGYTF
CDR3 DNA: TGTGCCAGCAGTTCCCTCGGACAGTATGGCTACACCTTC
J gene: TRBJ1-2
clone size: NA
CDR3 length: 13
D gene: NA
V gene: TRBV6-6

CDR3 protein: CASSSLGLAPGDTQYF
CDR3 DNA: TGTGCCAGCAGTTCGTTGGGCCTAGCGCCGGGAGATACGCAGTATTTT
J gene: TRBJ2-3
clone size: NA
CDR3 length: 16
D gene: NA
V gene: TRBV6-5

CDR3 protein: CSASIGGGADTQYF
CDR3 DNA: TGCAGTGCTAGTATCGGGGGGGGCGCAGATACGCAGTATTTT
J gene: TRBJ2-3
clone size: NA
CDR3 length: 14
D gene: TRBD2
V gene: TRBV20-1

CDR3 protein: CASRTGKTYEQYF
CDR3 DNA: TGTGCCAGCAGAACAGGGAAGACCTACGAGCAGTACTTC
J gene: TRBJ2-7
clone size: NA
CDR3 length: 13
D gene: NA
V gene: TRBV11-2

CDR3 protein: CASSPRQGTDTGELFF
CDR3 DNA: TGTGCCAGCTCACCTCGACAGGGAACCGACACCGGGGAGCTGTTTTTT
J gene: TRBJ2-2
clone size: NA
CDR3 length: 16
D gene: TRBD1
V gene: TRBV18

CDR3 protein: CASSQEGTGNNEQFF
CDR3 DNA: TGCGCCAGCAGCCAAGAAGGGACAGGAAACAATGAGCAGTTCTTC
J gene: TRBJ2-1
clone size: once
CDR3 length: 15
D gene: TRBD1
V gene: TRBV4-3

CDR3 protein: CASSLAGGSYEQYF
CDR3 DNA: TGTGCCAGCAGTTTGGCGGGGGGTTCCTACGAGCAGTACTTC
J gene: TRBJ2-7
clone size: NA
CDR3 length: 14
D gene: TRBD2
V gene: TRBV28

CDR3 protein: CASNNPGLAGGGIQYF
CDR3 DNA: TGTGCCAGCAATAACCCGGGACTAGCGGGGGGTGGCATTCAGTACTTC
J gene: TRBJ2-4
clone size: NA
CDR3 length: 16
D gene: TRBD2
V gene: TRBV2

CDR3 protein: CASSLAAGFLETQYF
CDR3 DNA: TGTGCCAGCAGCTTGGCAGCGGGGTTTCTGGAGACCCAGTACTTC
J gene: TRBJ2-5
clone size: few
CDR3 length: 15
D gene: TRBD2
V gene: TRBV5-6

CDR3 protein: CAISGGLREQYF
CDR3 DNA: TGTGCCATATCGGGGGGGCTCCGGGAGCAGTACTTC
J gene: TRBJ2-7
clone size: NA
CDR3 length: 12
D gene: TRBD2
V gene: TRBV28

CDR3 protein: CASSYSKQGTEAFF
CDR3 DNA: TGTGCCAGCAGTTACTCGAAACAGGGGACTGAAGCTTTCTTT
J gene: TRBJ1-1
clone size: NA
CDR3 length: 14
D gene: TRBD1
V gene: TRBV6-2/TRBV6-3

CDR3 protein: CASSAPGQGWYTEAFF
CDR3 DNA: TGTGCCAGCAGCGCACCGGGACAGGGATGGTACACTGAAGCTTTCTTT
J gene: TRBJ1-1
clone size: medium-sized
CDR3 length: 16
D gene: TRBD1
V gene: TRBV11-2

CDR3 protein: CASSPYTTIAGSGEQYF
CDR3 DNA: TGTGCCAGCTCACCTTACACGACAATAGCGGGAAGCGGCGAGCAGTACTTC
J gene: TRBJ2-7
clone size: NA
CDR3 length: 17
D gene: TRBD2
V gene: TRBV18

CDR3 protein: CASSSPSLDTLGGKLFF
CDR3 DNA: TGTGCCAGCAGCTCGCCTAGCCTGGACACCCTGGGAGGAAAACTGTTTTTT
J gene: TRBJ1-4
clone size: NA
CDR3 length: 17
D gene: NA
V gene: TRBV11-2

CDR3 protein: CASSLRTSGALNTGELFF
CDR3 DNA: TGCGCCAGCAGCCTCCGGACTAGCGGGGCCCTAAACACCGGGGAGCTGTTTTTT
J gene: TRBJ2-2
clone size: NA
CDR3 length: 18
D gene: TRBD2
V gene: TRBV5-1